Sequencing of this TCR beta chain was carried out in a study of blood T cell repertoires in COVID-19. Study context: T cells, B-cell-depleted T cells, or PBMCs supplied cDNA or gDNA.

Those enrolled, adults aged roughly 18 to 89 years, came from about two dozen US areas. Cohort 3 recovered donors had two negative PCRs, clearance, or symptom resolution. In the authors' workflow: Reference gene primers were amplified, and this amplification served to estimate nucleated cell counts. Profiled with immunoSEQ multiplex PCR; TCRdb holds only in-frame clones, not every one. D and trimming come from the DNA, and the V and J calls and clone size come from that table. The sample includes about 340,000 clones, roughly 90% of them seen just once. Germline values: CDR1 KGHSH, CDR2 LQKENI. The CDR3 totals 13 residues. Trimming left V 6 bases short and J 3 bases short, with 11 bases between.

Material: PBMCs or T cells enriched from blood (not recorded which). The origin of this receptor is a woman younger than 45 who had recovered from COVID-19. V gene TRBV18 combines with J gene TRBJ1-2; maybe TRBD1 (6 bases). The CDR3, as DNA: TGTGCCAGCTCCCACAGGGATCACTATGGCTACACCTTC. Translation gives CASSHRDHYGYTF.